This paragraph covers one T cell receptor (beta chain) sequence. What it recognizes is unknown. Per the germline V gene, CDR1 is MNHEY and CDR2 is SMNVEV (reference sequence). The V gene lost 4 bases and the J gene lost 0 bases, with 9 bases spanning the gap. CDR3 length: 14 residues. This entry comes from a study of shared clonotypes between healthy human individuals. Overall study context: Sampling drew on donors who were two women and three men aged 18 to 49. Study results and caveats: With a handful of donors compared, 4.5% to 6.5% of naive CD4 clonotypes were shared. Owing to a small donor count, the genetic and exposure-history diversity represented was limited.

The table came from immunoSEQ multiplex PCR; TCRdb's copy has only in-frame clones and leaves some out. The sample yields 2 million to 3 million clones, 80% to 95% seen once. This receptor was obtained from a young man in good health. Some clones in this sample may be carry-over from other donors' samples. The chain recombines TRBV27 with TRBJ1-2; D gene ambiguous. The specimen was naive CD4+ T cells from PBMCs. The sample's subset: CD45RA+ positively selected. CDR3 loop: CASSSGTSNYGYTF. The CDR3 DNA reads as TGTGCCAGCAGTTCGGGAACCTCTAACTATGGCTACACCTTC.